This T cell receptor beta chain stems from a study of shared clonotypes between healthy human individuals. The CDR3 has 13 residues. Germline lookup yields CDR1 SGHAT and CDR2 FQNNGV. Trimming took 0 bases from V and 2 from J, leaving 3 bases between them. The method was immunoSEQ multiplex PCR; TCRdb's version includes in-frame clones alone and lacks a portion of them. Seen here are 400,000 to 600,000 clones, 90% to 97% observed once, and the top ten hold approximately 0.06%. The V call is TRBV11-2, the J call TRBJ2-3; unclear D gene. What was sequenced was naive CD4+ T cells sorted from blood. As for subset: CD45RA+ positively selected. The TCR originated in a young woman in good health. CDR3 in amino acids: CASSLEFTDTQYF. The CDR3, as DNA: TGTGCCAGCAGCTTAGAGTTCACAGATACGCAGTATTTT.